This record concerns one TCR beta chain sequence. Antigen: not known. Sample treatment: oral pan-JAK inhibitor, 5-10 mg twice daily. From alopecia areata patients, lesional scalp punch biopsies and peripheral blood were collected. This entry belongs to a study of CD8+ T cells in alopecia areata. Study-wide findings and caveats: As there was one nonresponder, how baseline CD8+ expansion relates to response remains uncertain. In blood and scalp, many expanded lesional clones persisted during tofacitinib.

The authors extracted RNA and reverse transcribed it into cDNA as the sequencing template. Sequencing used immunoSEQ multiplex PCR; TCRdb keeps in-frame clones, though not all of them. The sample has more than 200,000 clones, approximately 45% seen once. V was pared by 2 bases and J by 4 bases, with 11 bases between. The CDR3 has 13 residues. Germline-derived CDR1 and CDR2 are GTSNPN and SVGIG (reference sequence). The rearrangement joins TRBV30 to TRBJ1-1; no clear D. The TCR originated in a human donor with alopecia areata. The sample was CD4+ T cells sorted from blood, taken at roughly week 38, from a patient treated with tofacitinib. CDR3 loop: CAWSHELGTEAFF. DNA for the CDR3: TGTGCCTGGAGTCATGAGCTGGGCACTGAAGCTTTCTTT.